Listed below are T cell receptor beta chains from one sample, sequenced in a study of response to subunit inactivated influenza vaccine. In TCRdb, the RT-PCR reads were re-called with MiXCR into one record per CDR3 protein. Here the sample spans 530,000 or so distinct CDR3 sequences, 25% being singletons. Sequencing used CD4+ T cells sorted from PBMCs, obtained about 5 days after vaccination. The receptors originated from a man between 45 and 60 years old who received an inactivated influenza vaccine. Each CDR3 is given with its conserved first and last residue. The order of the fields is D gene, clone size, V gene, J gene, CDR3 protein, CDR3 DNA. D genes are given only for firm matches. A row's size may be missing; if present it is once, few, many or a size class.

>.|few|TRBV12-3/TRBV12-4|TRBJ1-2
CASNRLYGYTF
TGTGCCAGCAACCGCCTCTATGGCTACACCTTC
>.|.|TRBV12-3/TRBV12-4|TRBJ2-5
CASSFSRTFTAETQYF
TGTGCCAGCAGTTTTAGTCGGACCTTTACCGCGGAGACCCAGTACTTC
>TRBD2|.|TRBV4-2|TRBJ2-1
CASSQDRRRLARWSSYNEQFF
TGTGCCAGCAGCCAAGATCGACGGAGACTAGCGCGGTGGAGCTCCTACAATGAGCAGTTCTTC
>TRBD2|few|TRBV6-2/TRBV6-3|TRBJ2-7
CASRSLAGTYEQYF
TGTGCCAGCAGATCACTAGCGGGTACCTACGAGCAGTACTTC
>TRBD1|.|TRBV30|TRBJ2-7
CAWSVWGRDRPYEQYF
TGTGCCTGGAGTGTATGGGGTAGGGACAGGCCCTACGAGCAGTACTTC
>TRBD1|.|TRBV10-3|TRBJ1-5
CAISESGTGRQPQHF
TGTGCCATCAGTGAGTCAGGGACAGGGCGACAGCCCCAGCATTTT
>.|few|TRBV5-6|TRBJ2-3
CASSSERGPDTQYF
TGTGCCAGCAGTTCGGAACGCGGCCCAGATACGCAGTATTTT
>TRBD2|.|TRBV29-1|TRBJ2-1
CSVGLAAYNEQFF
TGCAGCGTTGGGCTAGCGGCTTACAATGAGCAGTTCTTC
>.|few|TRBV25-1|TRBJ1-6
CASSETAVGVLHF
TGTGCCAGCAGTGAAACTGCAGTCGGGGTCCTCCACTTT
>.|.|TRBV18|TRBJ1-1
CASSPPGGGYTEAFF
TGTGCCAGCTCACCACCGGGGGGAGGATACACTGAAGCTTTCTTT
>TRBD1|.|TRBV24-1|TRBJ2-3
CATSDTGTGGTLFTDTQYF
TGTGCCACCAGTGATACCGGGACAGGGGGAACCCTTTTCACAGATACGCAGTATTTT
>TRBD2|few|TRBV7-2|TRBJ2-1
CASRSRRGAGYEQFF
TGTGCCAGCAGATCTAGGCGGGGGGCCGGGTATGAGCAGTTCTTC
>TRBD2|.|TRBV20-1|TRBJ2-3
CSASFLRGVKLDTQYF
TGCAGTGCTAGTTTCTTGCGGGGGGTTAAGTTAGATACGCAGTATTTT
>TRBD2|.|TRBV29-1|TRBJ2-5
CSGLARQETQYF
TGCAGCGGACTAGCGAGACAAGAGACCCAGTACTTC
>.|.|TRBV7-8|TRBJ2-2
CASSPTRILGMTDTGELYF
TGTGCCAGCAGCCCCACACGAATTCTGGGTATGACAGACACCGGGGAGCTGTATTTT
>.|.|TRBV7-9|TRBJ2-2
CASIPGLYTGELFF
TGTGCCAGCATACCGGGACTTTACACCGGGGAGCTGTTTTTT
>TRBD2|.|TRBV7-2|TRBJ2-5
CASSPRTSRLGETQYF
TGTGCCAGCAGCCCCCGGACTAGCAGGCTCGGGGAGACCCAGTACTTC
>.|.|TRBV2|TRBJ1-1
CASYFRGNTEAFF
TGTGCCAGCTATTTCAGGGGTAACACTGAAGCTTTCTTT
>.|few|TRBV5-1|TRBJ2-3
CASSWGQSDTQYF
TGCGCCAGCAGCTGGGGACAATCAGATACGCAGTATTTT
>.|few|TRBV7-2|TRBJ2-5
CASSRGDRPQETQYF
TGTGCCAGCAGCCGGGGAGACAGACCCCAAGAGACCCAGTACTTC
>TRBD1|few|TRBV11-1|TRBJ2-2
CASSPRTGGSGELFF
TGTGCCAGCAGCCCCCGGACAGGGGGGTCCGGGGAGCTGTTTTTT
>TRBD1|few|TRBV20-1|TRBJ1-6
CSASNRGSSYNSPLHF
TGCAGTGCTAGTAACAGGGGTAGCTCCTATAATTCACCCCTCCACTTT
>.|.|TRBV29-1|TRBJ2-7
CSGGGSTYEQYF
TGCAGCGGGGGTGGCAGCACCTACGAGCAGTACTTC
>.|few|TRBV7-9|TRBJ2-1
CASSLVGHYNEQFF
TGTGCCAGCAGCTTAGTAGGGCACTACAATGAGCAGTTCTTC
>TRBD2|.|TRBV4-1|TRBJ2-5
CASSQGAGAQYF
TGCGCCAGCAGCCAAGGGGCGGGGGCCCAGTACTTC
>.|.|TRBV7-2|TRBJ2-5
CASSLAHRSRVETQYF
TGTGCCAGCAGCTTAGCGCACCGCAGCCGCGTGGAGACCCAGTACTTC
>.|many|TRBV3-1|TRBJ2-1
CASSQDSGPYNEQFF
TGCGCCAGCAGCCAAGACAGCGGGCCCTACAATGAGCAGTTCTTC
>TRBD1|.|TRBV5-5|TRBJ2-5
CASSLSGQRQETQYF
TGTGCCAGCAGCTTGTCGGGACAGCGCCAAGAGACCCAGTACTTC
>TRBD1|.|TRBV20-1|TRBJ1-6
CSAQGANNSPLHF
TGCAGTGCTCAGGGGGCAAATAATTCACCCCTCCACTTT
>TRBD2|.|TRBV7-2|TRBJ2-1
CASSLAPTSGSYNEQFF
TGTGCCAGCAGCTTGGCTCCGACTAGCGGGTCCTACAATGAGCAGTTCTTC
>.|.|TRBV7-2|TRBJ2-7
CASSGMTGPYEQYF
TGTGCCAGCAGCGGGATGACAGGCCCCTACGAGCAGTACTTC
>.|few|TRBV6-5|TRBJ1-2
CASSYSRQAGGYTF
TGTGCCAGCAGTTACTCTCGACAGGCGGGCGGCTACACCTTC
>TRBD1|.|TRBV4-2|TRBJ1-2
CASSQDQWAGGIRGYTF
TGTGCCAGCAGCCAAGATCAATGGGCAGGGGGCATCAGAGGCTACACCTTC
>.|few|TRBV4-1|TRBJ1-2
CASSQDPGGNGYTF
TGCGCCAGCAGCCAAGATCCCGGGGGCAATGGCTACACCTTC
>.|many|TRBV20-1|TRBJ2-7
CSATTSYYEQYF
TGCAGTGCCACGACTAGTTACTACGAGCAGTACTTC
>.|.|TRBV25-1|TRBJ2-7
CASSTTGDKQYF
TGTGCCAGCAGTACTACAGGCGACAAGCAGTACTTC